Listed below are T cell receptor beta chains from one sample, sequenced in a study of early T cells in non-severe SARS-CoV-2 infection. TCRdb analysed the 5' RACE reads with MiXCR anew, one entry per CDR3 protein. The data hold 80,000 to 100,000 distinct CDR3 sequences, with approximately 10% observed a single time. Source: whole blood, taken at baseline. The receptors were sampled from an adult who was a healthcare worker with PCR-confirmed SARS-CoV-2 infection or an uninfected control (not recorded which). Each CDR3 is given with its conserved first and last residue. A D gene is named only where the DNA matches it firmly. Not all rows give a size; the values are once, few, many and, for expanded clones, a class.

cdr3_nt: TGCGCCAGCAGCCAAGACTCCACCAGACACTCTGGAAACACCATATATTTT
cdr3_aa: CASSQDSTRHSGNTIYF
v_call: TRBV4-3
d_call: -
clone_size: many
j_call: TRBJ1-3

cdr3_nt: TGCGCCAGCAGCCAACCGGGCTCAAAGGGGAATGAGCAGTTCTTC
cdr3_aa: CASSQPGSKGNEQFF
v_call: TRBV4-1
d_call: -
clone_size: few
j_call: TRBJ2-1

cdr3_nt: TGTGCCAGCAGTTTATCCCCTTTTGGGGAGGCTTTCTTT
cdr3_aa: CASSLSPFGEAFF
v_call: TRBV27
d_call: -
clone_size: -
j_call: TRBJ1-1

cdr3_nt: TGTGCCAGCAGCTTAGGCAGTCCGGGAGATACGCAGTATTTT
cdr3_aa: CASSLGSPGDTQYF
v_call: TRBV7-2
d_call: -
clone_size: -
j_call: TRBJ2-3

cdr3_nt: TGTGCCAGCAGCTTAGTGGCTAGCGGGCCTACCGGGGAGCTGTTTTTT
cdr3_aa: CASSLVASGPTGELFF
v_call: TRBV7-9
d_call: TRBD2
clone_size: few
j_call: TRBJ2-2

cdr3_nt: TGTGCCAGCAGCTTAGATGGGGGTTCCTCCTACGAGCAGTACTTC
cdr3_aa: CASSLDGGSSYEQYF
v_call: TRBV7-2
d_call: -
clone_size: -
j_call: TRBJ2-7

cdr3_nt: TGCGCCAGCAGCCTCGTCGGACTAGCGGGACCGAGCACAGATACGCAGTATTTT
cdr3_aa: CASSLVGLAGPSTDTQYF
v_call: TRBV4-3
d_call: TRBD2
clone_size: -
j_call: TRBJ2-3

cdr3_nt: TGCAGCGTTGAAGGAGCTAGCGGGAGCCCTAATGAGCAGTTCTTC
cdr3_aa: CSVEGASGSPNEQFF
v_call: TRBV29-1
d_call: TRBD2
clone_size: -
j_call: TRBJ2-1

cdr3_nt: TGTGCCAGCAGCCCCCTAGGGGAGGTCGATACGCAGTATTTT
cdr3_aa: CASSPLGEVDTQYF
v_call: TRBV3-1
d_call: -
clone_size: many
j_call: TRBJ2-3

cdr3_nt: TGTGCCAGCAGACCGGACGGGTACTCTGGGGCCAACGTCCTGACTTTC
cdr3_aa: CASRPDGYSGANVLTF
v_call: TRBV28
d_call: -
clone_size: few
j_call: TRBJ2-6

cdr3_nt: TGTGCCTGGAAGGGACAGGCCGGGGAGCTGTTTTTT
cdr3_aa: CAWKGQAGELFF
v_call: TRBV30
d_call: TRBD1
clone_size: few
j_call: TRBJ2-2

cdr3_nt: TGTGCCAGCAGCCAAGCTCTTGGCAACCCGGGGCAGTACTTC
cdr3_aa: CASSQALGNPGQYF
v_call: TRBV14
d_call: -
clone_size: few
j_call: TRBJ2-7

cdr3_nt: TGTGCCAGCAGTTACCGGCTAGCGGGAGCTCCGCCTAGCACAGATACGCAGTATTTT
cdr3_aa: CASSYRLAGAPPSTDTQYF
v_call: TRBV6-6
d_call: TRBD2
clone_size: many
j_call: TRBJ2-3

cdr3_nt: TGTGCCAGCAGCCAAGATTACAGGGAAGAGACCCAGTACTTC
cdr3_aa: CASSQDYREETQYF
v_call: TRBV4-2
d_call: -
clone_size: -
j_call: TRBJ2-5

cdr3_nt: TGTGCCAGCAGCTCAACACCCTCGGGGCCCTCCTACAATGAGCAGTTCTTC
cdr3_aa: CASSSTPSGPSYNEQFF
v_call: TRBV7-7
d_call: -
clone_size: few
j_call: TRBJ2-1

cdr3_nt: TGTGCCAGCAGCTTCAATCCGGGCACCGGGGAGCTGTTTTTT
cdr3_aa: CASSFNPGTGELFF
v_call: TRBV7-7
d_call: -
clone_size: -
j_call: TRBJ2-2

cdr3_nt: TGTGCCAGCAGAGCAGGGGAGAGTAATTCACCCCTCCACTTT
cdr3_aa: CASRAGESNSPLHF
v_call: TRBV25-1
d_call: -
clone_size: few
j_call: TRBJ1-6

cdr3_nt: TGTGCCAGCAGCTTTTCGGGGACGCGCAATCAGCCCCAGCATTTT
cdr3_aa: CASSFSGTRNQPQHF
v_call: TRBV7-9
d_call: -
clone_size: few
j_call: TRBJ1-5

cdr3_nt: TGTGCCAGCAACAAAGCAGGGTACGATACGCAGTATTTT
cdr3_aa: CASNKAGYDTQYF
v_call: TRBV28
d_call: -
clone_size: -
j_call: TRBJ2-3

cdr3_nt: TGTGCCAGCAGTTCATATCGGCAGATCAATCAGCCCCAGCATTTT
cdr3_aa: CASSSYRQINQPQHF
v_call: TRBV6-2/TRBV6-3
d_call: -
clone_size: many
j_call: TRBJ1-5

cdr3_nt: TGTGCCGCGGAGGGGTATCAGCCCCAGCATTTT
cdr3_aa: CAAEGYQPQHF
v_call: TRBV27
d_call: -
clone_size: many
j_call: TRBJ1-5

cdr3_nt: TGTGCCTGGAGTGAAACTAGCTACAATGAGCAGTTCTTC
cdr3_aa: CAWSETSYNEQFF
v_call: TRBV30
d_call: -
clone_size: few
j_call: TRBJ2-1

cdr3_nt: TGTGCCAGCAGTGTTTTACAGGGGAGAATCTCACCCCTCCACTTT
cdr3_aa: CASSVLQGRISPLHF
v_call: TRBV6-1
d_call: TRBD1
clone_size: many
j_call: TRBJ1-6

cdr3_nt: TGTGCCAGCTCAACTCAGGGTATGAACACTGAAGCTTTCTTT
cdr3_aa: CASSTQGMNTEAFF
v_call: TRBV18
d_call: -
clone_size: few
j_call: TRBJ1-1

cdr3_nt: TGTGCCAGCAGCTCAGGACTAGCCTTCTCCAATGAGCAGTTCTTC
cdr3_aa: CASSSGLAFSNEQFF
v_call: TRBV7-3
d_call: TRBD2
clone_size: many
j_call: TRBJ2-1

cdr3_nt: TGTGCCAGCAGCTTAAGGGGGACTAGCGGGAGGGCCCTGTTCTTC
cdr3_aa: CASSLRGTSGRALFF
v_call: TRBV7-3
d_call: TRBD2
clone_size: -
j_call: TRBJ2-1

cdr3_nt: TGTGCCAGCAGTCAACAACAGGGTTATAATTCACCCCTCCACTTT
cdr3_aa: CASSQQQGYNSPLHF
v_call: TRBV27
d_call: -
clone_size: few
j_call: TRBJ1-6

cdr3_nt: TGTGCCAGCAGCCCGGAGCCTAGCCACAATGAGCAGTTCTTC
cdr3_aa: CASSPEPSHNEQFF
v_call: TRBV7-9
d_call: -
clone_size: -
j_call: TRBJ2-1

cdr3_nt: TGTGCCAGCAGCTCAGGACAGCTAGTTGAAGCTTTCTTT
cdr3_aa: CASSSGQLVEAFF
v_call: TRBV7-2
d_call: -
clone_size: few
j_call: TRBJ1-1

cdr3_nt: TGTGCCAGCAGTGCCATGACAGGAGCTGGCTACACCTTC
cdr3_aa: CASSAMTGAGYTF
v_call: TRBV6-4
d_call: -
clone_size: many
j_call: TRBJ1-2

cdr3_nt: TGTGCCAGCAGCGATGGGGGGCTTGATGAGCAGTTCTTC
cdr3_aa: CASSDGGLDEQFF
v_call: TRBV3-1
d_call: -
clone_size: few
j_call: TRBJ2-1

cdr3_nt: TGTGCCAGCAGCTTAGCTGCGGGGGATGGCTACACCTTC
cdr3_aa: CASSLAAGDGYTF
v_call: TRBV7-9
d_call: -
clone_size: -
j_call: TRBJ1-2

cdr3_nt: TGTGCCAGCAGTGAACAGTGGACAGGCTACGAGCAGTACTTC
cdr3_aa: CASSEQWTGYEQYF
v_call: TRBV2
d_call: TRBD1
clone_size: few
j_call: TRBJ2-7

cdr3_nt: TGTGCCAGCAGCCAAGATCTACGAGCGGGAGTCACAGATACGCAGTATTTT
cdr3_aa: CASSQDLRAGVTDTQYF
v_call: TRBV4-2
d_call: TRBD2
clone_size: -
j_call: TRBJ2-3

cdr3_nt: TGTGCCACGGGTTCAGGGGACTCTGGAAACACCATATATTTT
cdr3_aa: CATGSGDSGNTIYF
v_call: TRBV15
d_call: -
clone_size: many
j_call: TRBJ1-3

cdr3_nt: TGTGCCAGCAGCTTAGCGCGTCTAGCAGACACCGGGGAGCTGTTTTTT
cdr3_aa: CASSLARLADTGELFF
v_call: TRBV7-9
d_call: -
clone_size: many
j_call: TRBJ2-2

cdr3_nt: TGTGCCAGCAGCCCCAGGTCGGGAAACGAGCAGTACTTC
cdr3_aa: CASSPRSGNEQYF
v_call: TRBV5-4
d_call: -
clone_size: once
j_call: TRBJ2-7

cdr3_nt: TGTGCCAGTAGTATGGGCGGGGGGAACAATGAGCAGTTCTTC
cdr3_aa: CASSMGGGNNEQFF
v_call: TRBV19
d_call: TRBD2
clone_size: -
j_call: TRBJ2-1

cdr3_nt: TGTGCCTGGAGCGGGACAATGAACACCGGGGAGCTGTTTTTT
cdr3_aa: CAWSGTMNTGELFF
v_call: TRBV30
d_call: -
clone_size: -
j_call: TRBJ2-2

cdr3_nt: TGCAGCGCAGTTCTAGCGGGAGAAGCAGAGACCCAGTACTTC
cdr3_aa: CSAVLAGEAETQYF
v_call: TRBV29-1
d_call: TRBD2
clone_size: -
j_call: TRBJ2-5

cdr3_nt: TGTGCCAGCAGTGCCCCGCCCCGGGGGGCAGGGAACACCGGGGAGCTGTTTTTT
cdr3_aa: CASSAPPRGAGNTGELFF
v_call: TRBV6-1
d_call: -
clone_size: few
j_call: TRBJ2-2

cdr3_nt: TGCGCCAGCAGCTGGGGTGGACAGGGGTGGTACGAGCAGTACTTC
cdr3_aa: CASSWGGQGWYEQYF
v_call: TRBV5-1
d_call: TRBD1
clone_size: -
j_call: TRBJ2-7

cdr3_nt: TGTGCCAGCAGCTTAGGGAATTTGGGGCTACAGGGACCTGGGGCCAACGTCCTGACTTTC
cdr3_aa: CASSLGNLGLQGPGANVLTF
v_call: TRBV13
d_call: -
clone_size: -
j_call: TRBJ2-6

cdr3_nt: TGTGCCTGGAGTTTCGGAATCTACGGAGCTTTCTTT
cdr3_aa: CAWSFGIYGAFF
v_call: TRBV30
d_call: -
clone_size: -
j_call: TRBJ1-1

cdr3_nt: TGTGCCAGCAGTGCGGAGGAGACTAGCGCCTACAATGAGCAGTTCTTC
cdr3_aa: CASSAEETSAYNEQFF
v_call: TRBV27
d_call: TRBD2
clone_size: -
j_call: TRBJ2-1

cdr3_nt: TGCAGTGCCGCGGTTAAGGGGGAGCAGATAAAGACCCAGTACTTC
cdr3_aa: CSAAVKGEQIKTQYF
v_call: TRBV20-1
d_call: -
clone_size: few
j_call: TRBJ2-5

cdr3_nt: TGCAGTGCTAGAGATGTAGGGTCTGAAGCTTTCTTT
cdr3_aa: CSARDVGSEAFF
v_call: TRBV20-1
d_call: -
clone_size: -
j_call: TRBJ1-1

cdr3_nt: TGTGCCAGCAGCTCACAGAACACAGATACGCAGTATTTT
cdr3_aa: CASSSQNTDTQYF
v_call: TRBV7-9
d_call: -
clone_size: few
j_call: TRBJ2-3

cdr3_nt: TGTGCCTGGAGTACCGGGACACTTGGGTTCTTC
cdr3_aa: CAWSTGTLGFF
v_call: TRBV30
d_call: -
clone_size: many
j_call: TRBJ2-1

cdr3_nt: TGTGCCAGCAGCTTAGTGGTAGAGCAGTTCTTC
cdr3_aa: CASSLVVEQFF
v_call: TRBV11-2
d_call: -
clone_size: many
j_call: TRBJ2-1

cdr3_nt: TGTGCCAGCAGCTCCGTCCGGGGGTTTTACACTGAAGCTTTCTTT
cdr3_aa: CASSSVRGFYTEAFF
v_call: TRBV11-2
d_call: -
clone_size: few
j_call: TRBJ1-1

cdr3_nt: TGCAGTGCTAGTACCACGGGGTGGGGTGGCTACACCTTC
cdr3_aa: CSASTTGWGGYTF
v_call: TRBV20-1
d_call: -
clone_size: many
j_call: TRBJ1-2

cdr3_nt: TGTGCCAGCAGCCTGAATCCGGGAAACTACCTAGGCGAGCAGTACTTC
cdr3_aa: CASSLNPGNYLGEQYF
v_call: TRBV7-8
d_call: -
clone_size: few
j_call: TRBJ2-7

cdr3_nt: TGTGCCAGCAGGGGGAACACTGAAGCTTTCTTT
cdr3_aa: CASRGNTEAFF
v_call: TRBV3-1
d_call: -
clone_size: -
j_call: TRBJ1-1

cdr3_nt: TGTGCCAGCAGTTTGTGGGGAGAGACCCAGTACTTC
cdr3_aa: CASSLWGETQYF
v_call: TRBV12-3/TRBV12-4
d_call: -
clone_size: -
j_call: TRBJ2-5

cdr3_nt: TGTGCCTGGAGTGTAGTGGGGACAGATACGCAGTATTTT
cdr3_aa: CAWSVVGTDTQYF
v_call: TRBV30
d_call: -
clone_size: many
j_call: TRBJ2-3

cdr3_nt: TGTGCCAGCAGCTCAGGACAGGGGAGGCATGGCTACACCTTC
cdr3_aa: CASSSGQGRHGYTF
v_call: TRBV7-3
d_call: TRBD1
clone_size: -
j_call: TRBJ1-2

cdr3_nt: TGTGCCAGCAGCGTAGCTGGCCGAAACTATGGCTACACCTTC
cdr3_aa: CASSVAGRNYGYTF
v_call: TRBV9
d_call: -
clone_size: -
j_call: TRBJ1-2

cdr3_nt: TGTGCCACCAGTGAAGCCGGGACAGAGCCTTCCTACAATGAGCAGTTCTTC
cdr3_aa: CATSEAGTEPSYNEQFF
v_call: TRBV24-1
d_call: TRBD1
clone_size: few
j_call: TRBJ2-1